The clone carrying this TCR beta chain was observed many times. Its specificity is not known. This entry comes from a study of T-cell reconstitution after alpha-beta-depleted transplantation in children. Notes on the study in general: The origin of high day-60 TCRbeta diversity in some patients lay in surviving recipient T cells and thymic progenitors. Once a year had passed after transplant, T-cell counts and diversity came mostly from newly produced T cells. About two months after transplant, alpha-beta T cells reportedly came from several hundred expanded graft clones.

Unique molecular identifiers were incorporated into the prepared TCRbeta library. TCRdb re-called the PCR reads with MiXCR, one entry per CDR3 protein. The data show around 450,000 distinct CDR3 sequences, about 11% seen once. CDR3 length equals 16 residues. V lost 1 base and J lost 4; bases outside the gene matches: 4. CDR1 SGHTA and CDR2 FQGNSA come from the germline V gene. J is TRBJ2-7 and V is TRBV7-2; TRBD2 agrees at 13 bases. This sequence originates from a child aged 2-15 years with inherited bone marrow failure, due to receive a stem cell transplant. Sequenced material: PBMCs, taken before TCRalphabeta/CD19-depleted stem cell transplant. The CDR3 DNA is TGTGCCAGCAGCTTAGTAACGGGACTAGCGGGATACGAGCAGTACTTC. It specifies CASSLVTGLAGYEQYF. Complete variable domain (other parts from reference TRBV7-2 and TRBJ2-7): GAGVSQSPSNKVTEKGKDVELRCDPISGHTALYWYRQSLGQGLEFLIYFQGNSAPDKSGLPSDRFSAERTGGSVSTLTIQRTQQEDSAVYLCASSLVTGLAGYEQYFGPGTRLTVT.